This TCR beta chain was sequenced for a study of CD8 T cells in Susac syndrome (dated 2019 in TCRdb). About the investigation overall: Among the Susac syndrome patients who were sequenced, clinically active disease was present in roughly six and clinical remission was observed in eight or nine. Whether CD8+ T cell activation and differentiation in Susac syndrome was antigen driven was tested using repertoire sequencing. Susac syndrome patients were therapy-naive, on corticosteroids (some also receiving IVIg), or on IVIg alone at blood withdrawal.

The CDR3, from cysteine to phenylalanine, totals 16 residues. The CDR3 DNA has 48 bases and is translated from base 1. Cut back by 0 bases and 7 bases, the V and J ends lie 18 bases apart. For CDR1 and CDR2, the germline V gene lists LGHNA and YSLEER. Peripheral blood CD8+ and CD4+ T cells from healthy donors, Susac syndrome patients and multiple sclerosis patients were profiled by high-throughput TCR beta sequencing. Recently defined diagnostic criteria for definite or probable disease were met by the Susac syndrome patients. Bulk CD8+ and CD4+ T cells were purified by magnetic negative isolation, whereas CD8+ TEMRA cells were enriched by FACS. Blood was drawn into EDTA tubes, processed within 24 hours, and PBMCs were isolated by density gradient centrifugation. PBMCs intended for TCR sequencing were frozen in liquid nitrogen and were later thawed in a 37 degrees C water bath. Purity of sorted or isolated CD4+, CD8+ and CD8+ TEMRA cells was at least 90%.

Notes on this clonotype: The clone's antigen remains unknown. It has no much larger one-base neighbor in the sample; base qualities were not kept.

RNA was extracted using the RNeasy kit, and roughly 0.5 to 1 microgram was reverse transcribed with random hexamers. TCR beta CDR3 regions were amplified with the immunoSEQ multiplex PCR assay covering 54 Vbeta and 13 Jbeta segments. PCR amplification bias was corrected using a synthetic template baseline for primer optimization and computational correction. As for how the authors treated the data: Reads were annotated to V, D and J genes per IMGT and analyzed with immunoSEQ Analyzer, keeping only productive sequences. To calculate clonality, Shannon entropy was normalized by log2 of the number of productive unique sequences and then subtracted from one. Public and private clones were assessed among the 100 most prevalent clones of each patient and control. Clones were defined as Susac-specific if absent from the healthy and MS cohorts, from under 1,200 published viral clones and from other ImmuneACCESS disease sequences. TCRdb handled the public reads itself, with Q25 trimming in fastp and clone calling in MiXCR, and kept productive beta chains. Every distinct CDR3 protein forms one entry, paired with its most common genes and DNA. TCRdb, rather than the study authors, made the V and J calls. The sample table shows 200,000 or so distinct CDR3 sequences, and around 95% are seen once. The top ten clones comprise approximately 0.1% of the sample.

Results the study describes overall, beyond this receptor: In the CD4+ T cell repertoire of Susac syndrome patients, clonal expansion was not detected. The study acknowledged that relatively few individuals were included in the TCR sequencing and HLA analysis.

Material: CD4+ T cells from PBMCs. This receptor chain uses TRBV4-3 and TRBJ1-2; perhaps TRBD1 is the D gene, with 5 bases matching. This receptor was taken from a human donor with Susac syndrome. The CDR3 amino acid sequence is: CASSQDGSAGTGGYTF. The DNA sequence is given as TGCGCCAGCAGCCAAGATGGGTCGGCGGGGACGGGTGGCTACACCTTC.